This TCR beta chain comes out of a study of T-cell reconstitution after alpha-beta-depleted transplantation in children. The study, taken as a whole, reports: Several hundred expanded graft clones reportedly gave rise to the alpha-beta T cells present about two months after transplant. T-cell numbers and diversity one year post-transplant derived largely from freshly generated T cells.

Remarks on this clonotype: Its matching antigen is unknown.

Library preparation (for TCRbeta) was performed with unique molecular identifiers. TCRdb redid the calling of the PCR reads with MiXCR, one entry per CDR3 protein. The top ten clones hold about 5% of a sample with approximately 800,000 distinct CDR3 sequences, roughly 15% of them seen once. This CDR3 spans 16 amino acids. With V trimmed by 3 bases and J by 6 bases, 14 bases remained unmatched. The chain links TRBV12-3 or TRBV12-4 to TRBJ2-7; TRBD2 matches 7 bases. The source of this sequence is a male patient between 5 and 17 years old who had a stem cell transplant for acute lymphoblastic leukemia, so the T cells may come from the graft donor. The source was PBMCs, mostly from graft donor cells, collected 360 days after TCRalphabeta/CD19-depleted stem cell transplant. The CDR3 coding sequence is TGTGCCAGCAGTTTTTATGCTAGCGGCACCCATCGCGAGCAGTACTTC. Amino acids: CASSFYASGTHREQYF.